The 16 T cell receptor beta chains below all came from one sample that was sequenced in a study of T cell responses to AZD1222 COVID-19 vaccine. Profiling relied on immunoSEQ multiplex PCR, and the TCRdb table lists in-frame clones only, not all of them. This sample has some 150,000 clones; around nine tenths occur once, and the top ten carry roughly 1.7%. Sequencing used peripheral blood, obtained on day 0 of AZD1222 vaccination. The source of these receptors is an adult in good health.

The rearrangement links TRBV5-8 to TRBJ1-4; D is ambiguous. In germline, CDR1 is SGHTS, CDR2 YDEGEE. The CDR3 runs to 14 residues. V was trimmed by 4 bases and J by 8 bases, leaving 15 bases between them. CDR3 bases: TGTGCCAGCAGCCCTAACCGGGGAGGGGAAAAACTGTTTTTT. Translating gives CASSPNRGGEKLFF. Based on the CDR3 plus reference TRBV5-8 and TRBJ1-4, the full variable domain is EAGVTQSPTHLIKTRGQQATLRCSPISGHTSVYWYQQALGLGLQFLLWYDEGEERNRGNFPPRFSGRQFPNYSSELNVNALELEDSALYLCASSPNRGGEKLFFGSGTQLSVL.

V usage is TRBV15 and J usage is TRBJ1-1; D gene ambiguous. Germline lookup yields CDR1 LNHNV and CDR2 YYDKDF (reference sequence). Deletions cut 1 base from V and 1 base from J, with 13 bases between. This CDR3 has 16 amino acids. This CDR3 reads CATSRVQVMGNTEAFF. The CDR3 DNA reads as TGTGCCACCAGCAGAGTCCAGGTAATGGGGAACACTGAAGCTTTCTTT. The full variable domain, in which reference TRBV15 and TRBJ1-1 provide the parts outside the CDR3, is DAMVIQNPRYQVTQFGKPVTLSCSQTLNHNVMYWYQQKSSQAPKLLFHYYDKDFNNEADTPDNFQSRRPNTSFCFLDIRSPGLGDTAMYLCATSRVQVMGNTEAFFGQGTRLTVV.

This chain connects TRBV2 to TRBJ1-1; 7 positions agree with TRBD1. The CDR3 is made up of 13 amino acids. V gave up 7 bases and J gave up 1 base; unmatched junction bases: 3. CDR1 and CDR2 from the germline V gene are SNHLY and FYNNEI. In DNA, the CDR3 is TGTGCCAGCAAGGGGGCGCGGAACACTGAAGCTTTCTTT. Translating it yields CASKGARNTEAFF.

The V and J genes are TRBV6-5 and TRBJ1-6; D is unresolved. The germline gives CDR1 MNHEY, CDR2 SVGAGI. The CDR3 covers 16 residues. Trimming pared 2 bases from V and 6 bases from J, leaving 14 bases between. CDR3 residues: CASSYELAGPNSPLHF. The CDR3 DNA follows: TGTGCCAGCAGTTACGAGTTGGCAGGCCCTAATTCACCCCTCCACTTT.

The chain links TRBV28 to TRBJ1-5, with TRBD1 matching over 7 bases. Trimming cost V 3 bases and J 4 bases; bases outside gene matches: 6. CDR3 size: 15 residues. Germline V gives CDR1 MDHEN, CDR2 SYDVKM. The CDR3 DNA reads as TGTGCCAGCAGTTTCGTTACAGGGGCTAATCAGCCCCAGCATTTT. Translation gives CASSFVTGANQPQHF.

V and J are TRBV5-4 and TRBJ2-7; D is possibly TRBD1 or TRBD2 (5 bases each). V lost 0 bases and J lost 0, with 10 bases in between. Germline CDR1 reads SGHNT; CDR2 reads YYREEE (reference sequence). CDR3 size: 15 residues. The CDR3 DNA reads as TGTGCCAGCAGCTTGGGACAGCGGTCCTCCTACGAGCAGTACTTC. Its protein product is CASSLGQRSSYEQYF.

The V gene is TRBV9, the J gene TRBJ1-2; D may be TRBD1 (5 bases). Germline V gene data show CDR1 as SGDLS and CDR2 as YYNGEE. V gave up 0 bases and J gave up 3 bases, with 12 bases separating them. The CDR3 extends over 15 amino acids. The CDR3 bases are TGTGCCAGCAGCGTAGATGGCAGGGCGCACTATGGCTACACCTTC. It yields the protein CASSVDGRAHYGYTF.

V is TRBV5-4 and J is TRBJ2-5; D uncertain. CDR3 length equals 11 residues. Trimming removed 7 bases from V and 2 bases from J, with 6 bases in between. From germline, CDR1 is SGHNT and CDR2 YYREEE (reference sequence). The CDR3 DNA reads TGTGCCAGCGGGATTCAAGAGACCCAGTACTTC. Its translation is CASGIQETQYF.

This clone showed up just once. The V gene is TRBV5-6, the J gene TRBJ1-2; TRBD1 might be the D (6 bases). Trimming took off 4 bases at V and 8 bases at J, with 18 bases between the two ends. Germline V gene lookup returns CDR1 SGHDT and CDR2 YYEEEE. This CDR3 comprises 14 residues. This CDR3 is CASSPPRGQGGYTF. CDR3 bases: TGTGCCAGCAGCCCGCCTCGGGGGCAGGGAGGCTACACCTTC. Based on the CDR3 plus reference TRBV5-6 and TRBJ1-2, the full variable domain is DAGVTQSPTHLIKTRGQQVTLRCSPKSGHDTVSWYQQALGQGPQFIFQYYEEEERQRGNFPDRFSGHQFPNYSSELNVNALLLGDSALYLCASSPPRGQGGYTFGSGTRLTVV.

The chain is built from TRBV9 and TRBJ2-6; D call uncertain. Germline V lookup: CDR1 SGDLS, CDR2 YYNGEE. V was trimmed by 1 base and J by 1 base, leaving 9 bases between them. This CDR3 is 16 amino acids long. In DNA form, the CDR3 reads TGTGCCAGCAGCGTACAGCCGAATTCTGGGGCCAACGTCCTGACTTTC. Its protein is CASSVQPNSGANVLTF.

This clone appeared once. V usage is TRBV10-3 and J usage is TRBJ1-1; D ambiguous. Germline V CDR1 and CDR2: ENHRY, SYGVKD. Trimming shortened V by 2 bases and J by 1 base, and 5 bases separated the two germline ends. This CDR3 contains 13 residues. CDR3 nucleotide sequence: TGTGCCATCAGTGAGGAGGGGAACACTGAAGCTTTCTTT. Encoded protein: CAISEEGNTEAFF.

The V gene is TRBV21-1, the J gene TRBJ1-1. TRBV21-1 is deemed a pseudogene. There are 15 residues in the CDR3. The CDR3 DNA reads TGTGCCAGCAGCAAAAGAAGGCACTTGAACACTGAAGCTTTCTTT. Protein product: CASSKRRHLNTEAFF.

The V call is TRBV18, the J call TRBJ2-2; D remains ambiguous. The CDR3 contains 15 residues. From germline, CDR1 is KGHSH and CDR2 LQKENI. Trimming left V 2 bases short and J 2 bases short, with 9 bases between. CDR3 amino acids: CASSPFQTNTGELFF. The CDR3 DNA reads TGTGCCAGCTCACCATTTCAGACCAACACCGGGGAGCTGTTTTTT.

There are a few counts of this clone. The genes are TRBV30 and TRBJ2-1; D gene uncertain. The CDR3 is 11 residues long. Trimming stripped 6 bases from V and 3 bases from J, with 6 bases between. Germline CDR1 and CDR2: GTSNPN and SVGIG (reference sequence). The CDR3 region is CACRDYNEQFF. CDR3 DNA sequence: TGTGCCTGTAGGGACTACAATGAGCAGTTCTTC.

J is TRBJ2-1 and V is TRBV30; 9 positions agree with TRBD2. V lost 0 bases, J lost 5 bases, and 5 bases stayed unmatched. Germline-derived CDR1 and CDR2 are GTSNPN and SVGIG (reference sequence). The CDR3 covers 15 residues. The CDR3 protein is CAWSVLAGTHNEQFF. The CDR3 region has the DNA TGTGCCTGGAGTGTGCTAGCGGGAACCCACAATGAGCAGTTCTTC. The full variable domain, its missing parts supplied by reference TRBV30 and TRBJ2-1, is SQTIHQWPATLVQPVGSPLSLECTVEGTSNPNLYWYRQAAGRGLQLLFYSVGIGQISSEVPQNLSASRPQDRQFILSSKKLLLSDSGFYLCAWSVLAGTHNEQFFGPGTRLTVL.

This clone was recorded once. The J gene is TRBJ2-7, the V gene TRBV29-1; a possible D gene is TRBD2 (6 bases). The CDR3 spans 16 residues. Trimming took 8 bases from V and 0 from J, leaving 23 bases between them. Per germline, CDR1 SQVTM and CDR2 ANQGSEA. Written as DNA, the CDR3 is TGCAGCCCGGGGGTCCAGGGCGAACCTCGCTCCTACGAGCAGTACGTC. This encodes CSPGVQGEPRSYEQYV.